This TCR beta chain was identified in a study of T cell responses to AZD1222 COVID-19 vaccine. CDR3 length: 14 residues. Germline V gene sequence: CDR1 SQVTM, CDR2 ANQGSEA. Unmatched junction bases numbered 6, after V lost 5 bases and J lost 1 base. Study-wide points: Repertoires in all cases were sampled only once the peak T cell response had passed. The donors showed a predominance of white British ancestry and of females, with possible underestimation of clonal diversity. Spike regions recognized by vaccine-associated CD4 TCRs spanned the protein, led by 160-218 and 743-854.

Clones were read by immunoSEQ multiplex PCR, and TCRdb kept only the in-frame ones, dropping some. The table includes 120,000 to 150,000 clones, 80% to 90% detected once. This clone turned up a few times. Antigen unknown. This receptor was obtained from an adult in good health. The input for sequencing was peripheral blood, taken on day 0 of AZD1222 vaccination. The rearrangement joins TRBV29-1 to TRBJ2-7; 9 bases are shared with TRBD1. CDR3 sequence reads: CSVQPGQGSYEQYF. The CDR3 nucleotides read TGCAGCGTTCAACCGGGACAGGGATCCTACGAGCAGTACTTC.